This is a list of T cell receptor beta chains from one sample in a study of a mutant IDH1 vaccine in newly diagnosed glioma. Libraries were prepared by immunoSEQ multiplex PCR; TCRdb keeps only in-frame clonotypes and omits some of them. This table holds over 55,000 clones, around 91% found once. The antigens these receptors bind are not known. The sequencing here drew on PBMCs, taken from a glioma patient whose treatment included an IDH1 peptide vaccine. These receptor sequences come from a middle-aged man with glioma. The CDR3 runs from the conserved cysteine through the conserved F or W. D genes are given only for firm matches. Expanded clones get a size class; other rows say once, few or many, or leave the size out.

clone size	V gene	D gene	J gene	CDR3 DNA	CDR3 protein
.	TRBV4-1	.	TRBJ1-3	TGCGCCAGCAGCCAAGGGATTTTGAGGCGAACCTCTGGAAACACCATATATTTT	CASSQGILRRTSGNTIYF
few	TRBV5-6	.	TRBJ1-3	TGTGCCAGCAGCTTGGCCTGGGGAACGGCTGGAAACACCATATATTTT	CASSLAWGTAGNTIYF
.	TRBV5-6	TRBD1	TRBJ2-7	TGTGCCAGCAGCCTGGGACAGGGATCCTACGAGCAGTACTTC	CASSLGQGSYEQYF
.	TRBV7-9	.	TRBJ2-2	TGTGCCAGCAGCTTAGCAGCACCGGCCGGGGAGCTGTTTTTT	CASSLAAPAGELFF
once	TRBV4-1	TRBD1	TRBJ1-5	TGCGCCAGCAGCCGAGACGGACAGGGTGGTGGCAATCAGCCCCAGCATTTT	CASSRDGQGGGNQPQHF
once	TRBV7-2	.	TRBJ1-1	TGTGCCAGCAGCTCTGCGGTCTTTGCTAGGGGTCGGGACACTGAAGCTTTCTTT	CASSSAVFARGRDTEAFF
medium-sized	TRBV10-1	.	TRBJ2-1	TGCGCCAGCAGCCCTAAATGGGGAAACAATGAGCAGTTCTTC	CASSPKWGNNEQFF
.	TRBV6-1	.	TRBJ2-1	TGTGCCAGCAGTGAGCAGAAAGTGAGTGAGCAGTTCTTC	CASSEQKVSEQFF
once	TRBV19	.	TRBJ2-2	TGTGCCAGTAGTATCGTTCGGGGATCGAACACCGGGGAGCTGTTTTTT	CASSIVRGSNTGELFF
once	TRBV7-2	.	TRBJ2-7	TGTGCCAGCAGCTTAGGAAGGAGCTCCTACGAGCAGTACTTC	CASSLGRSSYEQYF
.	TRBV28	TRBD2	TRBJ2-7	TGTGCCAGCAGTTTGGGGACTAGCGGGAGAAGGGACGAGCAGTACTTC	CASSLGTSGRRDEQYF
once	TRBV7-3	.	TRBJ2-7	TGTGCCAGCAGCCCCCTCGGGGGCTACGAGCAGTACTTC	CASSPLGGYEQYF
.	TRBV6-5	.	TRBJ2-7	TGTGCCAGCAGTTACAGAGATTGGACAGACTACGAGCAGTACTTC	CASSYRDWTDYEQYF
.	TRBV5-6	.	TRBJ2-3	TGTGCCAGCAGCTCCGGGGACCGGCTACCAGATACGCAGTATTTT	CASSSGDRLPDTQYF
few	TRBV6-5	TRBD2	TRBJ2-7	TGTGCCAGCAGCCTTGGACTAGCGGGAGACGAGCAGTACTTC	CASSLGLAGDEQYF
.	TRBV5-6	TRBD2	TRBJ2-7	TGTGCCAGCAGCGTCGGGACTAGCGGCGAGAGGGAGCAGTACTTC	CASSVGTSGEREQYF
.	TRBV18	.	TRBJ2-5	TGTGCCAGCTCACCGGGCGGTTGGGGAGAGACCCAGTACTTC	CASSPGGWGETQYF
.	TRBV7-2	.	TRBJ2-3	TGTGCCAGCAGCTACTGGACGGGCAGGGATACGCAGTATTTT	CASSYWTGRDTQYF
.	TRBV10-3	.	TRBJ1-2	TGTGCCATCAGTGAGTTGGGATATAACTATGGCTACACCTTC	CAISELGYNYGYTF
.	TRBV7-6	TRBD1	TRBJ2-5	TGTGCCAGCAGCTTAGTTACAGACGACAGGGGGATGGAGACCCAGTACTTC	CASSLVTDDRGMETQYF
.	TRBV9	.	TRBJ1-2	TGTGCCAGCAGCGGGGGGACGGTAGTAGGCTATGGCTACACCTTC	CASSGGTVVGYGYTF
.	TRBV4-2	.	TRBJ1-3	TGTGCCAGCAGCCCAGAACCCTACTCTGGAAACACCATATATTTT	CASSPEPYSGNTIYF
.	TRBV14	.	TRBJ2-7	TGTGCCAGCAGCCAGATTCGTGAGCAGTACTTC	CASSQIREQYF
.	TRBV11-1	.	TRBJ2-3	TGTGCCAGCAGCTTAGCGGAAGGCACAGATACGCAGTATTTT	CASSLAEGTDTQYF
.	TRBV5-1	.	TRBJ1-2	TGCGCCAGCAGCTTGGGGGGCTACTATGGCTACACCTTC	CASSLGGYYGYTF
once	TRBV5-4	.	TRBJ1-2	TGTGCCAGCAGCCGGGACACCAGCTATGGCTACACCTTC	CASSRDTSYGYTF
.	TRBV2	.	TRBJ1-1	TGTGCCATTATGATGAGGAGGGATACTGAAGCTTTCTTT	CAIMMRRDTEAFF
.	TRBV18	.	TRBJ2-7	TGTGCCAGCTCACCTTCGGCTAAGTATTCCTACGAGCAGTACTTC	CASSPSAKYSYEQYF
.	TRBV2	.	TRBJ1-5	TGTGCCAGCAAACGGGAAAGGTCGGGATATAGCAATCAGCCCCAGCATTTT	CASKRERSGYSNQPQHF
.	TRBV6-1	TRBD1	TRBJ1-2	TGTGCCAGCAGTAACAGGGGGGTATTGAACTATGGCTACACCTTC	CASSNRGVLNYGYTF
.	TRBV11-1	.	TRBJ2-5	TGTGCCAGCAGCCTCAACAAGCAAGAGACCCAGTACTTC	CASSLNKQETQYF
once	TRBV27	TRBD2	TRBJ2-5	TGTGCCAGCAGTCCAAGACTAGCGGAGCACCAAGAGACCCAGTACTTC	CASSPRLAEHQETQYF
.	TRBV6-5	.	TRBJ2-7	TGTGCCAGCAGTTACTCTAAACTCGGAAAAGAGGAGCAGTACTTC	CASSYSKLGKEEQYF
once	TRBV5-5	.	TRBJ1-2	TGTGCCAGCAGCCCCCTAGGGAGAGACTATGGCTACACCTTC	CASSPLGRDYGYTF
.	TRBV5-6	.	TRBJ2-3	TGTGCCAGCAGCTTCCCCCCCACAGATACGCAGTATTTT	CASSFPPTDTQYF
.	TRBV21-1	.	TRBJ1-1	TGTGCCAGCAGCCTACTCATAGCAGAAGCTTTCTTT	CASSLLIAEAFF
.	TRBV10-1	.	TRBJ2-2	TGCGCCAGCAGCGAGGGGGGGGAGTCCGGGGAGCTGTTTTTT	CASSEGGESGELFF
.	TRBV4-2	.	TRBJ1-1	TGTGCCAGCAGCCCAGCCGGGGCGGTGGGTGGCACTGAAGCTTTCTTT	CASSPAGAVGGTEAFF
.	TRBV5-5	.	TRBJ1-2	TGTGCCAGCAGCCGGGGGGGCGCCTATGGCTACACCTTC	CASSRGGAYGYTF
.	TRBV11-2	.	TRBJ1-1	TGTGCCAGCAGCTTAGCAGGGAACACTGAAGCTTTCTTT	CASSLAGNTEAFF